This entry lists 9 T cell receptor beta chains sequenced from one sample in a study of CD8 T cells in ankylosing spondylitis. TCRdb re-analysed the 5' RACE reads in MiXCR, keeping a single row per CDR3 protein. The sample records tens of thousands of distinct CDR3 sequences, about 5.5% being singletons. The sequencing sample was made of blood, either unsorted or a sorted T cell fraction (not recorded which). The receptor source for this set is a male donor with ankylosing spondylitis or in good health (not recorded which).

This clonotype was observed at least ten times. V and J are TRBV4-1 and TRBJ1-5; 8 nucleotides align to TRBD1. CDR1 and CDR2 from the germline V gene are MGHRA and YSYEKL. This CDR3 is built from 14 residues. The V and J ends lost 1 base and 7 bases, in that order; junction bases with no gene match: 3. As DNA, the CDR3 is TGCGCCAGCAGCCAAGGGACAGGGATCCAGCCCCAGCATTTT. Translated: CASSQGTGIQPQHF.

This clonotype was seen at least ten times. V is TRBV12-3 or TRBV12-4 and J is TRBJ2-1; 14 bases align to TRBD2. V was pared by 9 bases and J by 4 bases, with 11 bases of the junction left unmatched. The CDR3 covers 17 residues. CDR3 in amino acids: CARPGTSGGILYNEQFF. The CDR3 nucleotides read TGTGCCAGGCCCGGGACTAGCGGGGGCATACTATACAATGAGCAGTTCTTC.

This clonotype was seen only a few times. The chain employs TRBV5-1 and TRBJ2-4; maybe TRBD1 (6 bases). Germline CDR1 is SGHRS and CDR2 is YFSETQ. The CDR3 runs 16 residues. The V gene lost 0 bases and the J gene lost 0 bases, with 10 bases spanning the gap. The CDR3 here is CASSLGQGLAKNIQYF. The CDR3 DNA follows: TGCGCCAGCAGCTTGGGTCAGGGGCTAGCCAAAAACATTCAGTACTTC.

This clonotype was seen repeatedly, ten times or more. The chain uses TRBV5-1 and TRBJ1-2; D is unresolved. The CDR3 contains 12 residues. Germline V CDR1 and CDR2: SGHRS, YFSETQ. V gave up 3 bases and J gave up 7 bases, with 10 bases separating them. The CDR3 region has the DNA TGCGCCAGCAGCTCGGTGGGCCGTGGCTACACCTTC. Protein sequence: CASSSVGRGYTF.

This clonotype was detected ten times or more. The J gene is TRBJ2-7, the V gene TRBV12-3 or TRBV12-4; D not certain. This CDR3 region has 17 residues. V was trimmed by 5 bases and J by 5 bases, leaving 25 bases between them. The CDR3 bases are TGTGCCAGCAGTCCTACGCGACTGGGCCCCAGATCCCACGAGCAGTACTTC. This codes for CASSPTRLGPRSHEQYF.

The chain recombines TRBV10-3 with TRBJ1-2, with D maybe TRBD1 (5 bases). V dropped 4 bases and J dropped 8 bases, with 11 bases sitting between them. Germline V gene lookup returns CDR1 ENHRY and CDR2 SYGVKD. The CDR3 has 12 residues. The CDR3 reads CAISGGDRGYTF. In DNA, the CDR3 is TGTGCCATCAGTGGAGGGGATAGAGGCTACACCTTC.

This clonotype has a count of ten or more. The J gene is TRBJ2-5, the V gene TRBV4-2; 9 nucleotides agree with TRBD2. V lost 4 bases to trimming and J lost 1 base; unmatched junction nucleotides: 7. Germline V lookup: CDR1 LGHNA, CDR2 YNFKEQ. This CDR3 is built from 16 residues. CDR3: CASSRQVAGAQETQYF. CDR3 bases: TGTGCCAGCAGCCGCCAAGTAGCGGGGGCCCAAGAGACCCAGTACTTC.

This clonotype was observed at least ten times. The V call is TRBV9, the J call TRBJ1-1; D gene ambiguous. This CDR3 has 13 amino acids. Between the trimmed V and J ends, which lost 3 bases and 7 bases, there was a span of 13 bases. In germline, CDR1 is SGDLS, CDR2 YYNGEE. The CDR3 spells CASSARIDGEAFF. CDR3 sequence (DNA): TGTGCCAGCAGCGCCCGAATCGACGGTGAAGCTTTCTTT. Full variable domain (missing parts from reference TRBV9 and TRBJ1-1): DSGVTQTPKHLITATGQRVTLRCSPRSGDLSVYWYQQSLDQGLQFLIQYYNGEERAKGNILERFSAQQFPDLHSELNLSSLELGDSALYFCASSARIDGEAFFGQGTRLTVV.

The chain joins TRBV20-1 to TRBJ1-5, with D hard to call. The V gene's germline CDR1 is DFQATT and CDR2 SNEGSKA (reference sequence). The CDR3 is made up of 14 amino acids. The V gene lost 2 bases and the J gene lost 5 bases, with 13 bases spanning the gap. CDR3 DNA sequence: TGCAGTGCTAGAATCGGGGTAACTCATCAGCCCCAGCATTTT. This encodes CSARIGVTHQPQHF.